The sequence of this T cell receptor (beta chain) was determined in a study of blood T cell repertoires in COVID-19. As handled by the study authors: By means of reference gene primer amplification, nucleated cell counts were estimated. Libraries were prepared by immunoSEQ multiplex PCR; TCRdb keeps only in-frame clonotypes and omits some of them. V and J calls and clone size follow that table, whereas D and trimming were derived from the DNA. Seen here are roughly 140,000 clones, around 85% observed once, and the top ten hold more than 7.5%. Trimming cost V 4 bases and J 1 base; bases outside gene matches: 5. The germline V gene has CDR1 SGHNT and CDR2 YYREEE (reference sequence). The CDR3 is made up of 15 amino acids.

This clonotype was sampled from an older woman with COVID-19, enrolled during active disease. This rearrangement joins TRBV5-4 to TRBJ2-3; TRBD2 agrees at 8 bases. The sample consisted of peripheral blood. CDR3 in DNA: TGTGCCAGCAGCCTCCTAGCGGGCCGCACAGATACGCAGTATTTT. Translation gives CASSLLAGRTDTQYF.